What follows are 8 T cell receptor beta chains derived from one specimen sequenced in a study of T cells in Graves' hyperthyroidism and ophthalmopathy. RNA transcripts provided the source from which TCR beta CDR3 regions were amplified. The primer set for the first-round RT-PCR of the TCR CDR3 was HTBI. MiXCR, applied by TCRdb to the multiplex PCR reads, yields one record per CDR3 protein. The table has about 420,000 distinct CDR3 sequences, approximately 15% seen once. Specimen: blood. These receptors were taken from a woman aged 18-29 years with Graves' hyperthyroidism.

This clonotype has ten or more counts. The gene calls are TRBV3-1 and TRBJ2-5; D not resolved. Germline V gene lookup returns CDR1 LGHDT and CDR2 YNNKEL (reference sequence). This CDR3 has 14 residues. V dropped 1 base and J dropped 2 bases, with 8 bases sitting between them. CDR3 region: CASSQGQGQETQYF. CDR3 nucleotides: TGTGCCAGCAGCCAAGGACAAGGACAAGAGACCCAGTACTTC.

This clonotype appeared many times. Germline is not matched at one junction end, which may reflect a read error. This chain joins TRBV6-1 and TRBJ2-7, with D perhaps matching TRBD1 (6 bases). The CDR3 has 15 residues. From germline, CDR1 is MNHNS and CDR2 SASEGT. CDR3 loop: CASSFQGTKPYKQYF. The DNA of the CDR3 is TGTGCCAGCAGCTTTCAGGGGACAAAACCCTACAAGCAGTACTTC.

This clonotype was detected many times. The chain couples TRBV6-1 to TRBJ2-7; weak D call: TRBD1 (6 bases). V was clipped by 6 bases and J by 2 bases, with 14 bases between them. Germline V gene data show CDR1 as MNHNS and CDR2 as SASEGT. This CDR3 has 14 residues. The CDR3 DNA reads TGTGCCAGCAGCCCGGACAGCCGCACCTACGAGCAGTACTTC. Translating gives CASSPDSRTYEQYF.

This clonotype was picked up many times. The rearrangement uses TRBV10-3 and TRBJ2-1, with 8 positions matching TRBD2. The CDR3 consists of 15 residues. V gave up 2 bases and J gave up 4 bases; unmatched junction bases: 4. CDR1 is ENHRY, CDR2 SYGVKD, per germline. The CDR3 protein is CAISEKGTSYNEQFF. CDR3 bases: TGTGCCATCAGTGAGAAGGGGACTAGTTACAATGAGCAGTTCTTC.

This clonotype was detected only a few times. The rearrangement uses TRBV28 and TRBJ1-4; TRBD1 matches 7 bases. The V and J ends lost 5 bases and 5 bases, in that order; junction bases with no gene match: 8. Per germline, CDR1 MDHEN and CDR2 SYDVKM. The length of the CDR3 is 15 residues. The CDR3 here is CASSPPRGGNEKLFF. Here the CDR3 DNA reads TGTGCCAGCAGTCCCCCCAGGGGGGGGAATGAAAAACTGTTTTTT. Drawing the rest from reference TRBV28 and TRBJ1-4, the complete variable domain is DVKVTQSSRYLVKRTGEKVFLECVQDMDHENMFWYRQDPGLGLRLIYFSYDVKMKEKGDIPEGYSVSREKKERFSLILESASTNQTSMYLCASSPPRGGNEKLFFGSGTQLSVL.

This clonotype was picked up many times. The chain couples TRBV5-1 to TRBJ2-3, with 15 bases matching TRBD2. The CDR3 contains 18 residues. CDR1 and CDR2 (germline): SGHRS, YFSETQ. Unmatched junction bases numbered 8, after V lost 2 bases and J lost 4 bases. The CDR3, as DNA: TGCGCCAGCAGCTTAGGACTAGCGGGAGGGCCGTTGGCAGATACGCAGTATTTT. This encodes CASSLGLAGGPLADTQYF.

This clonotype was recorded many times. The chain couples TRBV3-1 to TRBJ2-3, with TRBD1 matching 8 bases. Trimming removed 4 bases from V and 1 base from J; junction bases left unmatched: 4. Germline V gene data show CDR1 as LGHDT and CDR2 as YNNKEL (reference sequence). The CDR3 is 15 amino acids. CDR3 sequence: CASSPSTGGTDTQYF. Written as DNA, the CDR3 is TGTGCCAGCAGCCCTTCGACAGGGGGCACAGATACGCAGTATTTT.

The chain joins TRBV24-1 to TRBJ2-3; D assignment may be TRBD1 or TRBD2 (5 bases each). This CDR3 has 14 amino acids. The V end was cut by 4 bases, the J end by 4 bases, with 11 bases between. Germline assignment: CDR1 KGHDR and CDR2 SFDVKD. The DNA for the CDR3 is TGTGCCACCAGTGAGAAGGGACGGCCAGATACGCAGTATTTT. Translating gives CATSEKGRPDTQYF.